This T cell receptor (beta chain) was captured in a study of tumor-infiltrating lymphocytes in primary liver carcinoma. Study overall: Tumor staging was T1-T3 N0M0; sizes spanned about 4.2 to 11 cm across.

Reverse transcription of roughly 0.5 ug total RNA with a constant-region primer produced TCR beta cDNA. Library construction for TCR beta comprised three nested multiplex PCR rounds performed with slightly modified ARM-PCR. Primers for the first two PCR rounds were TRBV1-TRBV30 forward primers and a C-beta reverse primer (around 10 cycles per round). Using its own MiXCR run on the multiplex PCR reads, TCRdb lists one record per CDR3 protein. The profile shows roughly 120,000 distinct CDR3 sequences, 55% to 75% of them singletons. The sample holds many counts of this clonotype. CDR3 length equals 14 residues. V lost 6 bases and J 7 bases, leaving 16 bases between the germline ends. The tissue used was unsorted bulk material of about 19-33 mg. RNA and DNA were co-extracted from it with the AllPrep DNA/RNA mini kit. Patients underwent resection of primary liver carcinoma. No treatment had been given to the patients, who were chronically infected with HBV.

The sequencing input was liver tumor tissue from sampling region 1. This sample's subset: tumor region T1, superior pole. J is TRBJ2-1 and V is TRBV12-3 or TRBV12-4; a possible D gene is TRBD2 (6 bases). The receptor comes from a woman in her sixties with primary liver carcinoma and hepatitis B virus infection. The CDR3 protein is CASSPPGTGNEQFF. For the CDR3, the DNA is TGTGCCAGCAGCCCCCCGGGGACTGGGAATGAGCAGTTCTTC.